This T cell receptor (beta chain) was captured by sequencing in a study of blood T cell repertoires in COVID-19. Study summary: Acute and convalescent COVID-19 specimens originated in the United States, Italy and Spain. Sample material is recorded as cDNA or gDNA derived from T cells, B-cell-depleted T cells, or PBMCs.

CDR3 length: 14 residues. Participants, about 18 to 90 years old, spanned about 26 US areas. Cohorts were assigned according to the clinical history that participants reported. Some clones are missing from TCRdb's copy, which holds only in-frame ones; the method was immunoSEQ multiplex PCR. This table has 100,000 to 150,000 clones, approximately 79% appearing once. The chain combines TRBV21-1 with TRBJ2-5; the table's D call, TRBD2, was not checked against the DNA. TRBV21-1 corresponds to a pseudogene. Sequenced sample: PBMCs or T cells enriched from blood (not recorded which). The clonotype was recovered from a man aged 35-49 years with acute COVID-19. CDR3 loop: CASSKEAEEETQYF. CDR3 DNA: TGTGCCAGCAGCAAAGAGGCGGAAGAGGAGACCCAGTACTTC.